The next 21 T cell receptor beta chains were all read from a single sample in a study of OX40 agonist ivuxolimab in advanced cancers. Some clones are missing from TCRdb's copy, which holds only in-frame ones; the method was immunoSEQ multiplex PCR. Among 90,000 to 120,000 clones listed, around 90% were seen once. The starting material was CD4+ or CD8+ T cells sorted from blood, obtained in a trial of the OX40 agonist ivuxolimab. Receptors were obtained from an adult with an advanced solid tumor such as melanoma, head and neck, liver or kidney cancer.

The V and J genes are TRBV6-1 and TRBJ2-7, with D possibly being TRBD1 (6 bases). From germline, CDR1 is MNHNS and CDR2 SASEGT. V dropped 6 bases and J dropped 4 bases, with 13 bases sitting between them. The CDR3 covers 13 residues. The CDR3 protein is CASSRGSLYEQYF. The CDR3, as DNA: TGTGCCAGCAGCAGGGGCTCCCTTTACGAGCAGTACTTC.

The rearrangement joins TRBV14 to TRBJ1-2; TRBD1 aligns across 7 bases. V gave up 2 bases and J gave up 5 bases; unmatched junction bases: 11. This CDR3 contains 16 residues. CDR1 is SGHDN, CDR2 FVKESK, per germline. In DNA form, the CDR3 reads TGTGCCAGCAGCCAACTAGTATCGACAGGGCCTTATGGCTACACCTTC. Residues: CASSQLVSTGPYGYTF.

This clone has only a few counts. V gene TRBV29-1 combines with J gene TRBJ2-3; TRBD1 or TRBD2 may be the D gene (6 bases each). Looked up from germline, CDR1 is SQVTM and CDR2 is ANQGSEA. The CDR3 contains 16 residues. Trimming removed 5 bases from V and 1 base from J, with 19 bases in between. CDR3 sequence (DNA): TGCAGCGTTACAGGGAGGAGGGGTGAGGGCACAGATACGCAGTATTTT. Its protein is CSVTGRRGEGTDTQYF.

The V and J genes are TRBV25-1 and TRBJ2-5; 9 nucleotides agree with TRBD2. This CDR3 is 16 amino acids long. From germline, CDR1 is MGHDK and CDR2 SYGVNS. The J segment lost 5 bases and the V segment lost 6 bases, leaving 13 bases of the junction unmatched. In DNA, the CDR3 is TGTGCCAGCAGCGGAAGGAGCGGGGGGACTCGGGAGACCCAGTACTTC. As protein: CASSGRSGGTRETQYF.

The rearrangement joins TRBV29-1 to TRBJ1-1; TRBD1 matches 7 bases. CDR1 and CDR2 (germline): SQVTM, ANQGSEA. Germline trimming cut 7 bases from V and 4 bases from J; bases unmatched to any gene: 18. This CDR3 spans 16 amino acids. The CDR3 nucleotides are TGCAGCGCCTGCTACAGGGGATTCTCCGAGAGCACTGAAGCTTTCTTT. Its translation is CSACYRGFSESTEAFF.

The V gene is TRBV27, the J gene TRBJ2-7; 9 bases are a match to TRBD1. Germline assignment: CDR1 MNHEY and CDR2 SMNVEV (reference sequence). Trimming took 6 bases from V and 0 from J; bases not matched to a gene: 18. This CDR3 is built from 19 residues. Here the CDR3 reads CASRAFGTGGTTSSYEQYF. DNA for the CDR3: TGTGCCAGCAGGGCTTTCGGTACAGGGGGCACGACAAGCTCCTACGAGCAGTACTTC.

The V gene is TRBV2, the J gene TRBJ2-1; D gene uncertain. V lost 2 bases and J 0 bases, leaving 11 bases between the germline ends. The CDR3 contains 16 residues. CDR1 and CDR2 from the germline V gene are SNHLY and FYNNEI. CDR3 DNA: TGTGCCAGCAGTGAAACAATGGGCAGCTCCTACAATGAGCAGTTCTTC. This encodes CASSETMGSSYNEQFF.

The V call is TRBV7-2, the J call TRBJ2-2, with a possible D match to TRBD1 (7 bases). This CDR3 has 15 residues. Germline CDR1 reads SGHTA; CDR2 reads FQGNSA. Trimming removed 2 bases at V and 6 bases at J, with 13 bases between. CDR3 loop: CASSLRGGGPGELFF. The CDR3 DNA reads TGTGCCAGCAGCTTAAGAGGAGGGGGCCCCGGGGAGCTGTTTTTT.

V gene TRBV7-9 combines with J gene TRBJ2-3, with 12 bases that match TRBD2. V gave up 0 bases and J gave up 0 bases; unmatched junction bases: 4. The germline V gene has CDR1 SEHNR and CDR2 FQNEAQ (reference sequence). This CDR3 is 18 amino acids long. CDR3 loop: CASSLARGTSGSTDTQYF. DNA of the CDR3: TGTGCCAGCAGCTTAGCCCGCGGGACTAGCGGGAGCACAGATACGCAGTATTTT. The variable domain in full, completed from reference TRBV7-9 and TRBJ2-3, reads DTGVSQNPRHKITKRGQNVTFRCDPISEHNRLYWYRQTLGQGPEFLTYFQNEAQLEKSRLLSDRFSAERPKGSFSTLEIQRTEQGDSAMYLCASSLARGTSGSTDTQYFGPGTRLTVL.

CDR3 nucleotide sequence: TGTGCCAGCAGCTTAGGGGTTCTGACGGGAGGGGACTACAATGAGCAGTTCTTC. Residues: CASSLGVLTGGDYNEQFF. The chain recombines TRBV11-3 with TRBJ2-1, with TRBD2 matching 8 bases. CDR3 size: 18 residues. Trimming cost V 1 base and J 3 bases; bases outside gene matches: 11. Germline CDR1 is SGHNT and CDR2 is YENEEA.

V usage is TRBV9 and J usage is TRBJ2-1; 13 nucleotides line up with TRBD2. With 4 bases clipped from V and 6 bases from J, the junction kept 10 bases outside the gene matches. Looked up from germline, CDR1 is SGDLS and CDR2 is YYNGEE. This CDR3 has 17 residues. The CDR3 bases are TGTGCCAGCAGCCCCGCCGGGACTAGCGGGAATTTCAATGAGCAGTTCTTC. Translation gives CASSPAGTSGNFNEQFF.

This sequence joins TRBV20-1 and TRBJ1-4; a weak D match, TRBD1 (5 bases). The germline V gene encodes CDR1 DFQATT and CDR2 SNEGSKA (reference sequence). This CDR3 contains 10 residues. The CDR3 DNA follows: TGCGGAGGGGCTGCTGAAAAACTGTTTTTT. Its protein product is CGGAAEKLFF.

As DNA, the CDR3 is TGTGCCAGCAGTGCTTCGGGGTACGGGGGCAATCAGCCCCAGCATTTT. It is translated as CASSASGYGGNQPQHF. The V and J genes are TRBV25-1 and TRBJ1-5; D gene ambiguous. Trimming pared 4 bases from V and 2 bases from J, leaving 15 bases between. The CDR3 extends over 16 amino acids. The germline V gene encodes CDR1 MGHDK and CDR2 SYGVNS. Full variable domain (missing parts from reference TRBV25-1 and TRBJ1-5): EADIYQTPRYLVIGTGKKITLECSQTMGHDKMYWYQQDPGMELHLIHYSYGVNSTEKGDLSSESTVSRIRTEHFPLTLESARPSHTSQYLCASSASGYGGNQPQHFGDGTRLSIL.

This rearrangement joins TRBV29-1 to TRBJ2-7; TRBD1 matches 9 bases. The length of the CDR3 is 12 residues. Germline-derived CDR1 and CDR2 are SQVTM and ANQGSEA. V was clipped by 6 bases and J by 1 base; unmatched bases: 1. CDR3 DNA: TGCAGCGTGGGACAGGGATCCTACGAGCAGTACTTC. It specifies CSVGQGSYEQYF.

The genes are TRBV18 and TRBJ2-1; 12 bases align to TRBD2. Germline V gene lookup returns CDR1 KGHSH and CDR2 LQKENI. V shed 3 bases and J 5 bases; nucleotides not matched to a gene: 2. This CDR3 comprises 15 residues. The CDR3 is CASSPGLAGHNEQFF. As DNA, the CDR3 is TGTGCCAGCTCACCGGGACTAGCGGGTCACAATGAGCAGTTCTTC.

This chain joins TRBV27 and TRBJ2-1; D is undetermined. There are 11 residues in the CDR3. The ends were cut back, 7 bases at V and 10 bases at J, with 11 bases in the middle. CDR1 is MNHEY, CDR2 SMNVEV, per germline (reference sequence). The CDR3 coding sequence is TGTGCCAGCACCCTAATAGGAGAGCAGTTCTTC. The encoded protein is CASTLIGEQFF.

This clone showed up just once. The rearrangement links TRBV7-3 to TRBJ2-6, with no clear D. The CDR3 runs to 13 residues. V was pared by 1 base and J by 4 bases, with 2 bases between. Germline lookup yields CDR1 SGHTA and CDR2 FQGTGA. This CDR3 is CASSLMGANVLTF. The CDR3 coding sequence is TGTGCCAGCAGCTTAATGGGGGCCAACGTCCTGACTTTC.

This clone was observed a handful of times. The chain is built from TRBV9 and TRBJ2-2, with TRBD2 matching 8 bases. The CDR3 is 20 amino acids. Trimming cost V 1 base and J 5 bases; bases outside gene matches: 19. Germline assignment: CDR1 SGDLS and CDR2 YYNGEE. CDR3: CASSVTLAGPGVVETGELFF. CDR3 nucleotides: TGTGCCAGCAGCGTAACATTAGCGGGACCTGGTGTTGTTGAAACCGGGGAGCTGTTTTTT. Variable domain in full (rest from reference TRBV9 and TRBJ2-2): DSGVTQTPKHLITATGQRVTLRCSPRSGDLSVYWYQQSLDQGLQFLIQYYNGEERAKGNILERFSAQQFPDLHSELNLSSLELGDSALYFCASSVTLAGPGVVETGELFFGEGSRLTVL.

This clone was found once. The chain uses TRBV5-1 and TRBJ2-1, with 11 bases fitting TRBD2. Losses at the gene ends were 5 bases for V and 6 bases for J; bases not matched to a gene: 4. The germline CDR1 and CDR2 sequences are SGHRS and YFSETQ. The CDR3 totals 14 residues. The CDR3 region is CASRLAGATNEQFF. DNA of the CDR3: TGCGCCAGCAGACTAGCGGGAGCAACCAATGAGCAGTTCTTC.

The chain has TRBV7-3 and TRBJ2-3; D is possibly TRBD1 (6 bases). V lost 1 base and J 1 base, leaving 6 bases between the germline ends. The germline V gene encodes CDR1 SGHTA and CDR2 FQGTGA. The CDR3 is made up of 14 amino acids. The CDR3 protein is CASSLRQGTDTQYF. Here the CDR3 DNA reads TGTGCCAGCAGCTTAAGACAGGGCACAGATACGCAGTATTTT.

V usage is TRBV6-1 and J usage is TRBJ2-5; D gene uncertain. The CDR3 loop spans 12 amino acids. The V gene's germline CDR1 is MNHNS and CDR2 SASEGT. The V end was cut by 10 bases, the J end by 5 bases, with 14 bases between. CDR3 sequence (DNA): TGTGCCACCCAGAACCGACCGGAGACCCAGTACTTC. It translates to CATQNRPETQYF.